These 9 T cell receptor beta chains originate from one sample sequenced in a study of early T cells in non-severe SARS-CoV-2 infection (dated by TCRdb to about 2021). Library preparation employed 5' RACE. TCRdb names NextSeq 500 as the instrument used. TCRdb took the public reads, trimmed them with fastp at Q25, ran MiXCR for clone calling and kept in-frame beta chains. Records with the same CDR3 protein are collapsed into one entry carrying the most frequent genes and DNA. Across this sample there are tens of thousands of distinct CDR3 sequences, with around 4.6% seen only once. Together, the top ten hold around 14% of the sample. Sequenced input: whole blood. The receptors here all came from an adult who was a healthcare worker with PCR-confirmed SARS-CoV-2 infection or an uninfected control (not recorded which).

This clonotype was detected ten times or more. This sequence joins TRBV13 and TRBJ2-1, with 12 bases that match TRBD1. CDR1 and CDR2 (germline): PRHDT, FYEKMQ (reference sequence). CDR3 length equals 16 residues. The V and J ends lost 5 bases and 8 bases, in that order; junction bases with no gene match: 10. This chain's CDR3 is CASSPGGQGAPYEQFF. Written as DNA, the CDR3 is TGTGCCAGCAGCCCAGGGGGACAGGGGGCGCCGTATGAGCAGTTCTTC.

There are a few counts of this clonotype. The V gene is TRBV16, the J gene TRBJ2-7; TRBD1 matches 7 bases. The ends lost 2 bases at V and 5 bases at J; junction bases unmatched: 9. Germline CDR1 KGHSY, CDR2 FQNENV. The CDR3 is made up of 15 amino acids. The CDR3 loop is CASSQNPTGVHEQYF. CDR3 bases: TGTGCCAGCAGCCAAAATCCCACAGGGGTCCACGAGCAGTACTTC.

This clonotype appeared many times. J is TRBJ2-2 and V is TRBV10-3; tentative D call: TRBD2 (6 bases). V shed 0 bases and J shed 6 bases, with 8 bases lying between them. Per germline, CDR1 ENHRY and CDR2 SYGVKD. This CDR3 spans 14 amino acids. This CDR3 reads CAISESTGAGELFF. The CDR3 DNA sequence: TGTGCCATCAGTGAGTCGACGGGGGCCGGGGAGCTGTTTTTT.

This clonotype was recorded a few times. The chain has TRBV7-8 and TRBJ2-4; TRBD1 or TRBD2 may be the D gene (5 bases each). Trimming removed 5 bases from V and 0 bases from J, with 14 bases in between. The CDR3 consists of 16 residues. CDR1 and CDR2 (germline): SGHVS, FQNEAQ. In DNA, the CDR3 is TGTGCCAGCAGCCCGCTGGGGGTTCTAGCCAAAAACATTCAGTACTTC. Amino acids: CASSPLGVLAKNIQYF.

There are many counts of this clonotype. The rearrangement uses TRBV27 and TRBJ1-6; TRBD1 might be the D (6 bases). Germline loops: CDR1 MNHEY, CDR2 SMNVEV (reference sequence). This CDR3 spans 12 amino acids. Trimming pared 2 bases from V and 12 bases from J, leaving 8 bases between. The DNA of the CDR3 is TGTGCCAGCAGTTTAACAGGGAAACCCCTCCACTTT. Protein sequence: CASSLTGKPLHF.

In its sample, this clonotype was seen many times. CDR3 DNA: TGCAGTGCTACAAACAGGGGGGGCGAGCAGTACTTC. It yields the protein CSATNRGGEQYF. V is TRBV20-1 and J is TRBJ2-7, with TRBD1 as a possible D gene (8 bases). Germline V gene sequence: CDR1 DFQATT, CDR2 SNEGSKA (reference sequence). CDR3 length: 12 residues. The V and J ends lost 4 bases and 6 bases respectively, with 13 bases between them.

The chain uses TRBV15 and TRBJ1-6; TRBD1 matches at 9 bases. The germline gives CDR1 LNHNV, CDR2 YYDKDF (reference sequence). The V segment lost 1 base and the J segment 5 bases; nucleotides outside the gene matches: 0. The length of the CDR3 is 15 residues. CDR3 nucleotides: TGTGCCACCAGCAGAGGGACAGGGGATAATTCACCCCTCCACTTT. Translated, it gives CATSRGTGDNSPLHF.

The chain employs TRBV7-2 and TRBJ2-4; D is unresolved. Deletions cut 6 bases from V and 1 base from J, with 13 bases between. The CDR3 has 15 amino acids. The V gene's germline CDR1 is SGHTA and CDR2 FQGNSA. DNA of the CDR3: TGTGCCAGCAGTTCCTCGGCATGGGCCAAAAACATTCAGTACTTC. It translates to CASSSSAWAKNIQYF.

The CDR3: CASSFHSYEQYF. In DNA, the CDR3 is TGTGCCAGCAGCTTCCATAGCTACGAGCAGTACTTC. The chain has TRBV7-9 and TRBJ2-7; D gene uncertain. V shed 3 bases and J shed 3 bases, with 6 bases lying between them. The CDR3 has 12 amino acids. Germline V CDR1 and CDR2: SEHNR, FQNEAQ (reference sequence).